This T cell receptor beta chain is from a study of control samples from healthy donors and cancer patients. Concerning this clone: Germline and junction disagree at one end, which may indicate a read error.

Some clones are missing from TCRdb's copy, which holds only in-frame ones; the method was immunoSEQ multiplex PCR. The data show around 120,000 clones, about 88% seen once. Germline V gene data show CDR1 as LGHDT and CDR2 as YNNKEL (reference sequence). The CDR3 runs to 14 residues. The origin of this receptor is a woman aged 70-85 years in good health. The chain employs TRBV3-1 (or the pseudogene TRBV3-2) and TRBJ2-7; D might be TRBD2 (5 bases). Sample: blood. In nucleotides, the CDR3 is TGTGCCAGCAGCCAAGATGGCGGGTCGGGCAGTTTTGACTTC. This translates into CASSQDGGSGSFDF.